Sequencing of this T cell receptor beta chain was carried out in a study of T cell repertoires in cytomegalovirus infection. There are many counts of this clonotype. The antigen is undetermined. TCRdb reprocessed the reads via MiXCR and lists one record per CDR3 protein. Of approximately 750,000 distinct CDR3 sequences listed, 35% to 45% were seen once; the top ten hold under 3%. V shed 6 bases and J 4 bases; nucleotides not matched to a gene: 5. Germline CDR1 DFQATT, CDR2 SNEGSKA (reference sequence). The CDR3 spans 12 residues. Study-level findings and limits: Dominating the ex vivo response were TCR beta clonotypes that were CMV-specific and HLA-C-restricted.

Material for sequencing was PBMCs. The source of this sequence is a human donor in good health (CMV status not recorded). Some clones in this sample may be carry-over from other donors' samples. This chain uses TRBV20-1 with TRBJ2-5; 7 nucleotides match TRBD2. The CDR3 DNA is TGCAGTGCCCCGAGACTAGCAGAGACCCAGTACTTC. It yields the protein CSAPRLAETQYF.